This TCR beta chain is drawn from a study of blood T cell repertoires in COVID-19. For the study at large: Material from acute and convalescent COVID-19 was sourced from the United States, Italy and Spain.

Only in-frame clones appear in the TCRdb table, and some are missing; sequencing was by immunoSEQ multiplex PCR. The data contain under 150,000 clones, roughly 90% of them singletons. This TCR was sampled from a man aged 45 to 65 with active COVID-19. Sequencing was performed on peripheral blood.

The CDR3 coding sequence is TGTGCCAGCAGCTTCAGCGGGGTGAACACCGGGGAGCTGTTTTTT. Its protein is CASSFSGVNTGELFF. V is TRBV11-3 and J is TRBJ2-2; 7 bases are a match to TRBD2. The CDR3 runs 15 residues. Germline V gene sequence: CDR1 SGHNT, CDR2 YENEEA. J lost 1 base, V lost 3 bases, and 2 bases had no gene match.